The clone carrying this TCR beta chain was found many times. Its target is unknown. The data were taken from a study of blood T cells in healthy people across ages. General study findings and limits: Diversity was higher, and naive CD4+ cells more numerous, in long-lived donors than in aged donors. Any conclusive comparison of naive versus antigen-experienced cells was prevented by using unsorted PBMCs.

The use of a sample-barcoded 5' primer and a J-beta primer mix characterized a second PCR of roughly 6 to 11 cycles. Each cDNA molecule received a tag from a template-switch adaptor that had 12 random nucleotides. MiXCR was run by TCRdb on the 5' RACE reads, yielding one entry per CDR3 protein. Among under 850,000 distinct CDR3 sequences listed, roughly 34% were seen once. The donors, all healthy, were Caucasians living in Russia, aged about 6 to 100. With V trimmed by 8 bases and J by 4 bases, 1 base remained unmatched. Germline V CDR1 and CDR2: SQVTM, ANQGSEA. CDR3 length equals 12 residues. The specimen was blood. The V call is TRBV29-1, the J call TRBJ2-3, with 12 bases fitting TRBD2. The TCR was taken from a man between 18 and 35 years old in good health. The CDR3 DNA reads as TGCAGCCTAGCGGGGGGGCCAGATACGCAGTATTTT. It encodes CSLAGGPDTQYF.